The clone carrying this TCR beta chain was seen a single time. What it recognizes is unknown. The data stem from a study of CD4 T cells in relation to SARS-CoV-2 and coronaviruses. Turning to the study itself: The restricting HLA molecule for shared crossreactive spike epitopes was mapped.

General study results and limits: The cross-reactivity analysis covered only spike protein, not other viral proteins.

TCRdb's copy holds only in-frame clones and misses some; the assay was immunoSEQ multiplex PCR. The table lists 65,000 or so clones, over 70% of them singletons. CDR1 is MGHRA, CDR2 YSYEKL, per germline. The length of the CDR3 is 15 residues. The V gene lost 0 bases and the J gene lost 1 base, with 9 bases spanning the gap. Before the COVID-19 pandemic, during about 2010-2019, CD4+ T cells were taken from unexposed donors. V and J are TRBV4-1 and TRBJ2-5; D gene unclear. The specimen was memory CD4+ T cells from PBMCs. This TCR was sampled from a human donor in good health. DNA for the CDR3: TGCGCCAGCAGCCAAGATGGCCAGCTCCAAGAGACCCAGTACTTC. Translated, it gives CASSQDGQLQETQYF.